This passage covers 9 T cell receptor beta chains from one sample sequenced in a study. Libraries were prepared by immunoSEQ multiplex PCR; TCRdb keeps only in-frame clonotypes and omits some of them. The profile shows around 50,000 clones, roughly 93% of them singletons. The sample taken for sequencing was PBMCs. The receptors derive from a man aged 35 to 55 with rheumatoid arthritis.

The table lists this clone with a count of one. V gene TRBV19 combines with J gene TRBJ1-2; D perhaps matches TRBD1 (5 bases). The CDR3 contains 14 residues. V gave up 9 bases and J gave up 1 base, with 15 bases separating them. Looked up from germline, CDR1 is LNHDA and CDR2 is SQIVND (reference sequence). This chain's CDR3 is CASSTARLNYGYTF. The CDR3 nucleotides read TGTGCCAGCTCGACAGCCCGACTTAACTATGGCTACACCTTC.

The genes are TRBV5-4 and TRBJ1-4; perhaps TRBD1 as D (6 bases). Germline V lookup: CDR1 SGHNT, CDR2 YYREEE (reference sequence). V lost 0 bases and J 8 bases, leaving 11 bases between the germline ends. This CDR3 spans 14 amino acids. The CDR3 region is CASSLGQAGEKLFF. DNA for the CDR3: TGTGCCAGCAGCTTGGGACAGGCGGGGGAAAAACTGTTTTTT.

This chain uses TRBV5-6 with TRBJ2-5, with D possibly TRBD2 on 6 matching bases. V lost 3 bases, J lost 3 bases, and 12 bases lay in between. Germline CDR1 and CDR2: SGHDT and YYEEEE. The CDR3 contains 14 residues. The DNA for the CDR3 is TGTGCCAGCAGCTGGGGGGACGCAAAAGAGACCCAGTACTTC. Translated, it gives CASSWGDAKETQYF. Full variable domain (outside the CDR3, taken from reference TRBV5-6 and TRBJ2-5): DAGVTQSPTHLIKTRGQQVTLRCSPKSGHDTVSWYQQALGQGPQFIFQYYEEEERQRGNFPDRFSGHQFPNYSSELNVNALLLGDSALYLCASSWGDAKETQYFGPGTRLLVL.

The chain combines TRBV4-2 with TRBJ2-7, with 8 bases aligning to TRBD2. The germline CDR1 and CDR2 sequences are LGHNA and YNFKEQ. There are 19 residues in the CDR3. J was trimmed by 1 base and V by 0 bases; bases with no gene match: 14. CDR3 in amino acids: CASSQDPGASGRKSYEQYF. The CDR3 nucleotides are TGTGCCAGCAGCCAAGACCCCGGGGCCAGCGGGAGAAAGTCCTACGAGCAGTACTTC.

The V and J genes are TRBV5-5 and TRBJ1-5, with 10 bases lining up with TRBD1. Germline CDR1 is SGHKS and CDR2 is YYEKEE (reference sequence). The V gene end was trimmed by 4 bases and the J gene end by 4 bases; junction bases not matched to a gene: 5. This CDR3 contains 15 residues. The CDR3: CASSPGQGGNQPQHF. The CDR3 DNA reads as TGTGCCAGCAGCCCCGGACAGGGGGGGAATCAGCCCCAGCATTTT.

Written as DNA, the CDR3 is TGTGCCAGCAGCTCCCGGACTAGCGGGGGGGGAAACATTCAGTACTTC. This encodes CASSSRTSGGGNIQYF. The chain combines TRBV5-4 with TRBJ2-4; 15 bases are a match to TRBD2. The V gene's germline CDR1 is SGHNT and CDR2 YYREEE (reference sequence). V dropped 3 bases and J dropped 6; count of bases not matched to a gene: 4. The length of the CDR3 is 16 residues.

This chain links TRBV5-1 with TRBJ2-2, with 12 bases aligning to TRBD1. After removal of 2 bases from V and 6 bases from J, the junction contained 5 bases not matched to a gene. Germline V gene lookup returns CDR1 SGHRS and CDR2 YFSETQ. The CDR3 contains 16 residues. The DNA of the CDR3 is TGCGCCAGCAGCTTTATGGGGACAGGGGGCGCCGGGGAGCTGTTTTTT. It encodes CASSFMGTGGAGELFF.

The chain couples TRBV27 to TRBJ2-7; 7 bases are shared with TRBD1. With 7 bases clipped from V and 7 bases from J, the junction kept 10 bases outside the gene matches. Per the germline V gene, CDR1 is MNHEY and CDR2 is SMNVEV (reference sequence). This CDR3 region has 13 residues. The CDR3 coding sequence is TGTGCCAGCAAAACAGGGGTGTTGGAGGAGCAGTACTTC. It specifies CASKTGVLEEQYF.

The genes are TRBV18 and TRBJ2-2, with a possible D match to TRBD2 (6 bases). The CDR3 totals 16 residues. Trimming shortened V by 2 bases and J by 1 base, and 11 bases separated the two germline ends. Per germline, CDR1 KGHSH and CDR2 LQKENI. CDR3 in amino acids: CASSPVRTKNTGELFF. The DNA for the CDR3 is TGTGCCAGCTCACCAGTTAGGACTAAGAACACCGGGGAGCTGTTTTTT.